The 27 T cell receptor beta chains presented below share a single source sample, sequenced in a study of memory CD4+ T cells and cytomegalovirus serostatus. Single viable CD3+CD4+CD8-CD45RO+ cells were sorted as the memory CD4+ T cells. Clones were sequenced by immunoSEQ multiplex PCR, and TCRdb holds only the in-frame ones, with some missing. Here the sample spans some 52,000 clones, 70% to 80% being singletons. Sequencing was done on a sample of memory CD4+ T cells from blood. The source is an adult in good health and CMV-seronegative.

The chain combines TRBV9 with TRBJ1-6, with D uncertain. The CDR3 runs to 14 residues. V dropped 4 bases and J dropped 7 bases, with 12 bases sitting between them. Germline V gene data show CDR1 as SGDLS and CDR2 as YYNGEE. The CDR3 spells CASSPGPINSPLHF. Here the CDR3 DNA reads TGTGCCAGCAGCCCTGGACCGATAAATTCACCCCTCCACTTT.

The chain links TRBV25-1 to TRBJ1-4; the D is unclear. This CDR3 comprises 15 residues. CDR1 is MGHDK and CDR2 is SYGVNS in the germline V gene. V was pared by 0 bases and J by 4 bases, with 9 bases between. CDR3 DNA sequence: TGTGCCAGCAGTGAATATCACAGAAATAATGAAAAACTGTTTTTT. Translated, it gives CASSEYHRNNEKLFF.

The chain combines TRBV18 with TRBJ2-3; D is unresolved. This CDR3 comprises 13 residues. CDR1 KGHSH and CDR2 LQKENI come from the germline V gene. V gave up 3 bases and J gave up 2 bases, with 6 bases separating them. CDR3 in amino acids: CASSPSPTDTQYF. In DNA form, the CDR3 reads TGTGCCAGCTCACCGAGCCCCACAGATACGCAGTATTTT.

This chain uses TRBV28 with TRBJ1-5; the D gene is possibly TRBD1 (6 bases). The CDR3 runs to 14 residues. Trimming stripped 6 bases from V and 5 bases from J, with 14 bases between. CDR1 and CDR2 from the germline V gene are MDHEN and SYDVKM. The CDR3 coding sequence is TGTGCCAGCAGGGCCGGACAGAGCTATCAGCCCCAGCATTTT. Its protein is CASRAGQSYQPQHF.

This sequence joins TRBV7-6 and TRBJ2-5, with D perhaps TRBD2 (6 bases). The CDR3 totals 14 residues. Trimming shortened V by 5 bases and J by 5 bases, and 15 bases separated the two germline ends. Germline CDR1 SGHVS, CDR2 FNYEAQ. The CDR3 coding sequence is TGTGCCAGCAGCGAAGTCGGGGGTGGGGAGACCCAGTACTTC. Translating it yields CASSEVGGGETQYF.

The rearrangement links TRBV28 to TRBJ2-1; D possibly corresponds to TRBD1 (5 bases). This CDR3 is built from 14 residues. Germline loops: CDR1 MDHEN, CDR2 SYDVKM. Trimming took off 1 base at V and 6 bases at J, with 10 bases between the two ends. CDR3 DNA: TGTGCCAGCAGTTTATTAGTGGGGCGCAATGAGCAGTTCTTC. This gives the protein CASSLLVGRNEQFF.

This clone was seen just once. The chain carries TRBV7-9 and TRBJ1-1, with TRBD1 matching over 10 bases. This CDR3 has 14 residues. Losses at the gene ends were 5 bases for V and 11 bases for J; bases not matched to a gene: 11. Germline lookup yields CDR1 SEHNR and CDR2 FQNEAQ (reference sequence). The CDR3 nucleotides are TGTGCCAGCAGCACCCCCCTCGACAGGGGGCGGGCTTTCTTT. As protein: CASSTPLDRGRAFF.

The chain joins TRBV18 to TRBJ1-2, with a tentative D call TRBD1 (5 bases). CDR1 KGHSH and CDR2 LQKENI come from the germline V gene. The CDR3 runs to 17 residues. The V gene lost 6 bases and the J gene lost 3 bases, with 23 bases spanning the gap. CDR3 sequence reads: CASSSSTGTMDYYGYTF. Written as DNA, the CDR3 is TGTGCCAGCTCCTCCTCTACCGGGACGATGGACTACTATGGCTACACCTTC.

This clone has only a few counts. The chain combines TRBV7-9 with TRBJ1-2; D is perhaps TRBD1 (5 bases). The CDR3 has 16 amino acids. Trimming took off 1 base at V and 1 base at J, with 13 bases between the two ends. From germline, CDR1 is SEHNR and CDR2 FQNEAQ (reference sequence). The CDR3 sequence is CASSLVGRGNNYGYTF. CDR3 in DNA: TGTGCCAGCAGCTTAGTGGGGCGCGGTAATAACTATGGCTACACCTTC.

This chain links TRBV4-3 with TRBJ2-7; 7 nucleotides match TRBD2. J lost 2 bases, V lost 0 bases, and 10 bases had no gene match. CDR3 length: 17 residues. Per germline, CDR1 LGHNA and CDR2 YSLEER. Here the CDR3 DNA reads TGCGCCAGCAGCCAAGACGAGAACCGGGACTATCCCTACGAGCAGTACTTC. It specifies CASSQDENRDYPYEQYF.

The genes are TRBV6-1 and TRBJ2-2; D is perhaps TRBD1 (5 bases). The length of the CDR3 is 15 residues. Per the germline V gene, CDR1 is MNHNS and CDR2 is SASEGT. V was cut by 4 bases and J by 7 bases, with 16 bases left in between. Written as DNA, the CDR3 is TGTGCCAGCAGTGTCCAAGACAGTGGCCACGGGGAGCTGTTTTTT. It specifies CASSVQDSGHGELFF.

The chain carries TRBV19 and TRBJ2-3; the D is unclear. CDR1 and CDR2 from the germline V gene are LNHDA and SQIVND (reference sequence). This CDR3 spans 14 amino acids. V lost 5 bases and J lost 7, with 16 bases in between. The CDR3 is CASSLKSRVNTQYF. CDR3 bases: TGTGCCAGTAGTCTAAAGAGCCGAGTTAATACGCAGTATTTT.

The chain employs TRBV19 and TRBJ1-2, with D maybe TRBD1 (5 bases). The V end lost 4 bases, the J end lost 5 bases, and 14 bases lay between the germline ends. Looked up from germline, CDR1 is LNHDA and CDR2 is SQIVND (reference sequence). CDR3 length: 14 residues. CDR3 in amino acids: CASSTGSLMYGYTF. The CDR3, as DNA: TGTGCCAGTAGTACAGGGTCACTCATGTATGGCTACACCTTC.

V and J are TRBV28 and TRBJ2-3; 7 nucleotides match TRBD2. Germline assignment: CDR1 MDHEN and CDR2 SYDVKM. There are 14 residues in the CDR3. The ends lost 5 bases at V and 6 bases at J; junction bases unmatched: 8. The CDR3 coding sequence is TGTGCCAGCAGTCCTCGGGGAGGGAAGGATACGCAGTATTTT. This sequence encodes CASSPRGGKDTQYF.

The chain uses TRBV20-1 and TRBJ1-2; D is unclear. The V end was cut by 3 bases, the J end by 0 bases, with 2 bases between. Germline CDR1 and CDR2: DFQATT and SNEGSKA (reference sequence). This CDR3 is 11 amino acids long. The CDR3 protein is CSASSNYGYTF. Written as DNA, the CDR3 is TGCAGTGCTAGCTCTAACTATGGCTACACCTTC.

The V call is TRBV11-2, the J call TRBJ2-7, with 10 bases lining up with TRBD1. J lost 7 bases, V lost 2 bases, and 17 bases had no gene match. Germline V lookup: CDR1 SGHAT, CDR2 FQNNGV. The CDR3 has 18 residues. Here the CDR3 reads CASSLRGSSGTGAGEQYF. For the CDR3, the DNA is TGTGCCAGCAGCTTAAGGGGTAGTAGTGGGACAGGGGCGGGTGAGCAGTACTTC.

This sequence joins TRBV11-2 and TRBJ1-4; D is unclear. Trimming removed 1 base from V and 4 bases from J, with 10 bases in between. The germline V gene has CDR1 SGHAT and CDR2 FQNNGV. The CDR3 is 15 residues long. The DNA of the CDR3 is TGTGCCAGCAGCTTAGTCCCCGGGGTTAATGAAAAACTGTTTTTT. Its translation: CASSLVPGVNEKLFF.

The chain links TRBV7-6 to TRBJ2-7; 9 positions agree with TRBD2. V lost 4 bases and J lost 6; bases outside the gene matches: 7. Germline V CDR1 and CDR2: SGHVS, FNYEAQ. This CDR3 spans 14 amino acids. The CDR3 loop reads CASSSLAGVGEQYF. The CDR3 DNA follows: TGTGCCAGCAGCTCCTTAGCGGGAGTTGGCGAGCAGTACTTC.

This clone was seen a few times. Here the CDR3 reads CASSQMGSGELFF. The CDR3 region has the DNA TGTGCCAGCAGCCAAATGGGAAGCGGGGAGCTGTTTTTT. The rearrangement joins TRBV7-3 to TRBJ2-2; no definite D call. The germline gives CDR1 SGHTA, CDR2 FQGTGA. This CDR3 contains 13 residues. V was clipped by 5 bases and J by 7 bases, with 11 bases between them.

The CDR3 DNA reads TGCGCCAGCAGCAACCGGGACGGACCTTACGAGCAGTACTTC. As protein: CASSNRDGPYEQYF. The chain uses TRBV5-1 and TRBJ2-7; D is tentatively TRBD1 or TRBD2 (5 bases each). Germline V CDR1 and CDR2: SGHRS, YFSETQ. There are 14 residues in the CDR3. Deletions cut 4 bases from V and 4 bases from J, with 15 bases between.

Note on this clone: Other DNA sequences within the sample encode an identical CDR3. The DNA of the CDR3 is TGTGCCAGCAGCTCCTACAGGGGGCTGGGCTACACCTTC. This translates into CASSSYRGLGYTF. The chain links TRBV11-2 to TRBJ1-2, with 9 bases identical to TRBD1. CDR3 length: 13 amino acids. V was clipped by 4 bases and J by 8 bases; unmatched bases: 5. CDR1 SGHAT and CDR2 FQNNGV come from the germline V gene.

This chain joins TRBV7-9 and TRBJ2-5; D unclear. V was pared by 2 bases and J by 4 bases, with 8 bases between. Germline CDR1 SEHNR, CDR2 FQNEAQ (reference sequence). The CDR3 length is 13 residues. The CDR3 reads CASSLRPGETQYF. The CDR3 bases are TGTGCCAGCAGCTTAAGACCCGGAGAGACCCAGTACTTC.

The chain has TRBV15 and TRBJ2-1, with 13 bases aligning to TRBD2. The junction had 13 bases not matched to a gene; V was cut back by 4 bases and J by 1 base. The V gene's germline CDR1 is LNHNV and CDR2 YYDKDF (reference sequence). The CDR3 runs to 20 residues. CDR3 protein: CATSTRFGLAGASSYNEQFF. CDR3 DNA sequence: TGTGCCACCAGCACCCGTTTCGGACTAGCGGGAGCGTCATCCTACAATGAGCAGTTCTTC.

The chain carries TRBV2 and TRBJ1-5; tentatively, D is TRBD1 (6 bases). This CDR3 is 14 amino acids long. Germline values: CDR1 SNHLY, CDR2 FYNNEI. Between the trimmed V and J ends, which lost 2 bases and 7 bases, there was a span of 12 bases. The CDR3 nucleotides read TGTGCCAGCAGTGAACAGGGGAGGCTACAGCCCCAGCATTTT. This encodes CASSEQGRLQPQHF.

The CDR3 DNA is TGTGCCAGTACGGGACTAGCGGGAGGTTTGTACAATGAGCAGTTCTTC. Amino acid sequence: CASTGLAGGLYNEQFF. This chain links TRBV19 with TRBJ2-1, with TRBD2 identical over 15 bases. V trimming: 7 bases; J trimming: 4 bases; junction bases outside the gene matches: 5. Germline-derived CDR1 and CDR2 are LNHDA and SQIVND (reference sequence). This CDR3 contains 16 residues.

Turning to this clone: Other DNA sequences of this sample code for an identical CDR3. The genes are TRBV28 and TRBJ1-5; D unresolved. Germline CDR1 is MDHEN and CDR2 is SYDVKM. The germline V and J ends were trimmed by 3 bases and 5 bases, with 5 bases remaining between them. This CDR3 spans 12 amino acids. The DNA for the CDR3 is TGTGCCAGCAGTTTGGAGGATCAGCCCCAGCATTTT. It codes for CASSLEDQPQHF. Using reference TRBV28 and TRBJ1-5 for the parts outside the CDR3, the full variable domain is DVKVTQSSRYLVKRTGEKVFLECVQDMDHENMFWYRQDPGLGLRLIYFSYDVKMKEKGDIPEGYSVSREKKERFSLILESASTNQTSMYLCASSLEDQPQHFGDGTRLSIL.

This clone was observed a handful of times. This chain joins TRBV28 and TRBJ1-2; no firm D call. The CDR3 totals 14 residues. Germline CDR1 is MDHEN and CDR2 is SYDVKM. V shed 8 bases and J shed 2 bases, with 15 bases lying between them. The CDR3 is CASRAHVTNYGYTF. The CDR3 DNA sequence: TGTGCCAGCCGAGCCCACGTTACCAACTATGGCTACACCTTC.